What follows are 10 T cell receptor beta chains derived from one specimen sequenced in a study of T cell responses to AZD1222 COVID-19 vaccine. Assay used: immunoSEQ multiplex PCR; TCRdb lists only in-frame clones, some missing. The sample carries a few hundred thousand clones, over 90% recorded once. This sample comprised peripheral blood, obtained on day 0 of AZD1222 vaccination. All receptors come from an adult in good health.

The chain recombines TRBV18 with TRBJ2-3; 9 positions agree with TRBD2. Per the germline V gene, CDR1 is KGHSH and CDR2 is LQKENI. The V and J ends lost 2 bases and 4 bases, in that order; junction bases with no gene match: 7. The CDR3 runs to 16 residues. The CDR3 loop reads CASSPFSGRFSDTQYF. For the CDR3, the DNA is TGTGCCAGCTCACCATTCAGCGGGAGGTTCTCAGATACGCAGTATTTT. The full variable domain, its missing parts supplied by reference TRBV18 and TRBJ2-3, is NAGVMQNPRHLVRRRGQEARLRCSPMKGHSHVYWYRQLPEEGLKFMVYLQKENIIDESGMPKERFSAEFPKEGPSILRIQQVVRGDSAAYFCASSPFSGRFSDTQYFGPGTRLTVL.

V gene TRBV27 combines with J gene TRBJ2-5; D is ambiguous. V lost 2 bases, J lost 7 bases, and 11 bases lay in between. There are 13 residues in the CDR3. CDR1 is MNHEY and CDR2 is SMNVEV in the germline V gene (reference sequence). In DNA, the CDR3 is TGTGCCAGCAGTTTACAGTCCTTCGGGACCCAGTACTTC. Translation: CASSLQSFGTQYF.

V usage is TRBV11-3 and J usage is TRBJ2-3; 10 nucleotides match TRBD1. The CDR3 sequence is 14 residues long. J gave up 3 bases and V 9 bases, and 6 bases lay outside the gene matches. Per the germline V gene, CDR1 is SGHNT and CDR2 is YENEEA. The CDR3 loop is CASSGTGETDTQYF. Written as DNA, the CDR3 is TGTGCCAGTTCCGGGACAGGGGAAACAGATACGCAGTATTTT.

The chain carries TRBV15 and TRBJ2-7; D ambiguous. V was cut by 0 bases and J by 6 bases, with 9 bases left in between. CDR1 and CDR2 (germline): LNHNV, YYDKDF (reference sequence). This CDR3 has 13 amino acids. The CDR3 bases are TGTGCCACCAGCAGAGATCAAGGGCTCGAGCAGTACTTC. Amino acids: CATSRDQGLEQYF.

This chain uses TRBV21-1 with TRBJ2-3; the table's TRBD2 call for D was not verified on the DNA. TRBV21-1 counts as a pseudogene. CDR3 length: 15 amino acids. CDR3 in amino acids: CASRGAETYTDTQYF. The DNA for the CDR3 is TGTGCCTCCCGGGGGGCGGAGACCTACACAGATACGCAGTATTTT.

This clone is a singleton in its sample. CDR3 protein: CASSSTGKWSYEQYF. The CDR3 DNA reads as TGTGCCAGCAGTTCGACAGGGAAGTGGTCCTACGAGCAGTACTTC. The chain combines TRBV6-2 or TRBV6-3 with TRBJ2-7, with 7 positions matching TRBD1. The V gene end was trimmed by 4 bases and the J gene end by 1 base; junction bases not matched to a gene: 7. The germline CDR1 and CDR2 sequences are MNHEY and SVGEGT. This CDR3 spans 15 amino acids.

CDR3 coding DNA: TGTGCCAGCAGCCCGGCGGGGCCCGGGAAGCAGTACTTC. This encodes CASSPAGPGKQYF. J is TRBJ2-7 and V is TRBV7-3; TRBD2 might be the D (6 bases). The V end lost 5 bases, the J end lost 8 bases, and 16 bases lay between the germline ends. The CDR3 covers 13 residues. CDR1 is SGHTA and CDR2 is FQGTGA in the germline V gene.

The rearrangement joins TRBV4-1 to TRBJ2-7; 11 nucleotides agree with TRBD2. V trimming: 0 bases; J trimming: 4 bases; junction bases outside the gene matches: 8. The germline V gene has CDR1 MGHRA and CDR2 YSYEKL. CDR3 length: 17 amino acids. In DNA, the CDR3 is TGCGCCAGCAGCCAAGATACTAGCGGGGGCCCTACTTACGAGCAGTACTTC. Protein sequence: CASSQDTSGGPTYEQYF.

The rearrangement links TRBV11-2 to TRBJ1-1; D perhaps matches TRBD1 (5 bases). The CDR3 contains 15 residues. V was trimmed by 5 bases and J by 1 base, leaving 14 bases between them. Germline V gives CDR1 SGHAT, CDR2 FQNNGV. The CDR3, as DNA: TGTGCCAGCAGCCCAAGGGGCAGACCGAACACTGAAGCTTTCTTT. It translates to CASSPRGRPNTEAFF. Filled out from reference TRBV11-2 and TRBJ1-1, the complete variable domain reads EAGVAQSPRYKIIEKRQSVAFWCNPISGHATLYWYQQILGQGPKLLIQFQNNGVVDDSQLPKDRFSAERLKGVDSTLKIQPAKLEDSAVYLCASSPRGRPNTEAFFGQGTRLTVV.

V is TRBV3-1 (or the pseudogene TRBV3-2) and J is TRBJ1-3; D gene unclear. V was trimmed by 3 bases and J by 1 base, leaving 10 bases between them. This CDR3 is built from 15 residues. Germline V gives CDR1 LGHDT, CDR2 YNNKEL (reference sequence). CDR3 in DNA: TGTGCCAGCAGCCATGACCTAAGGTCTGGAAACACCATATATTTT. Translating it yields CASSHDLRSGNTIYF.